Below are 18 T cell receptor beta chains sequenced from a single sample in a study of T cells in Graves' hyperthyroidism and ophthalmopathy. RNA transcripts yielded amplified TCR beta CDR3 regions. An initial round of RT-PCR targeting the TCR CDR3 relied on the HTBI primer set. TCRdb re-analysed the multiplex PCR reads in MiXCR, keeping a single row per CDR3 protein. The table has under 400,000 distinct CDR3 sequences, around 20% seen once. The sample comprised blood. The receptors derive from a woman between 45 and 65 years old with Graves' hyperthyroidism.

Many counts were recorded for this clonotype. The chain recombines TRBV7-9 with TRBJ2-3, with D unclear. This CDR3 spans 13 amino acids. Germline lookup yields CDR1 SEHNR and CDR2 FQNEAQ (reference sequence). Trimming pared 4 bases from V and 1 base from J, leaving 6 bases between. The CDR3 loop is CASSWVGTDTQYF. As DNA, the CDR3 is TGTGCCAGCAGCTGGGTAGGCACAGATACGCAGTATTTT.

In its sample, this clonotype was seen a few times. This may stem from a read error, because a much larger clone lies one nucleotide away. The chain combines TRBV12-3 or TRBV12-4 with TRBJ1-2, with 9 positions matching TRBD1. This CDR3 is 13 amino acids long. CDR3 region: CTSSLQGADGYTF. The CDR3 DNA is TGTACCAGCAGTTTACAGGGGGCTGACGGCTACACCTTC.

The chain links TRBV29-1 to TRBJ2-7; D assignment may be TRBD1 or TRBD2 (6 bases each). The V gene lost 2 bases and the J gene lost 5 bases, with 22 bases spanning the gap. The CDR3 contains 16 residues. The V gene's germline CDR1 is SQVTM and CDR2 ANQGSEA. In DNA form, the CDR3 reads TGCAGCGTTGAATCTGGCCGGGGGCCGTCTAGCAACGAGCAGTACTTC. It codes for CSVESGRGPSSNEQYF.

The table lists this clonotype with a few counts. The gene calls are TRBV9 and TRBJ2-3; TRBD1 might be the D (6 bases). V was trimmed by 4 bases and J by 0 bases, leaving 12 bases between them. CDR1 is SGDLS, CDR2 YYNGEE, per germline. CDR3 size: 15 residues. CDR3 DNA: TGTGCCAGCAGCCCAGGGACATATAGCACAGATACGCAGTATTTT. This sequence encodes CASSPGTYSTDTQYF.

This clonotype was counted at least ten times. The chain couples TRBV12-3 or TRBV12-4 to TRBJ2-5; D is perhaps TRBD1 or TRBD2 (6 bases each). This CDR3 has 16 amino acids. Trimming took off 3 bases at V and 1 base at J, with 15 bases between the two ends. The CDR3 region has the DNA TGTGCCAGCAGTTTGGCCGGGGGCCGGTTCCAAGAGACCCAGTACTTC. It yields the protein CASSLAGGRFQETQYF.

The J gene is TRBJ1-2, the V gene TRBV5-1; tentatively, D is TRBD1 (6 bases). V shed 0 bases and J shed 3 bases, with 12 bases lying between them. Germline CDR1 reads SGHRS; CDR2 reads YFSETQ. This CDR3 comprises 15 residues. The CDR3 here is CASSLVRGEHYGYTF. The CDR3 bases are TGCGCCAGCAGCTTGGTTAGGGGGGAACACTATGGCTACACCTTC.

This clonotype was seen many times. V usage is TRBV20-1 and J usage is TRBJ1-4; the D gene is possibly TRBD1 (6 bases). Germline CDR1 and CDR2: DFQATT and SNEGSKA (reference sequence). This CDR3 comprises 14 residues. The ends were cut back, 6 bases at V and 7 bases at J, with 18 bases in the middle. CDR3 region: CSALQGPKSEKLFF. Here the CDR3 DNA reads TGCAGTGCCCTACAGGGTCCCAAGAGTGAAAAACTGTTTTTT.

As concerns this clonotype: An end of the junction does not agree with germline; a read error may underlie this. This sequence joins TRBV5-1 and TRBJ1-6; TRBD1 is a possible D gene (5 bases). This CDR3 is built from 16 residues. CDR1 is SGHRS and CDR2 is YFSETQ in the germline V gene. CDR3 sequence: CVSSLVLGGFNSPLHF. CDR3 coding DNA: TGCGTCAGCAGCTTGGTACTCGGGGGGTTTAATTCACCCCTCCACTTT.

This clonotype was recorded at least ten times. V usage is TRBV12-3 or TRBV12-4 and J usage is TRBJ2-1; 9 bases align to TRBD1. V shed 8 bases and J 8 bases; nucleotides not matched to a gene: 10. CDR3 length: 14 amino acids. This CDR3 is CASGPGQGRDEQFF. The CDR3 DNA reads as TGTGCCAGCGGTCCAGGACAGGGGAGGGATGAGCAGTTCTTC.

The chain joins TRBV12-3 or TRBV12-4 to TRBJ1-5; D remains ambiguous. The CDR3 runs to 14 residues. Trimming shortened V by 4 bases and J by 2 bases, and 9 bases separated the two germline ends. The CDR3 protein is CASSSFQGNQPQHF. The CDR3 nucleotides read TGTGCCAGCAGTTCTTTCCAGGGCAATCAGCCCCAGCATTTT.

In its sample, this clonotype was seen once. A much larger clone is a single base away; this may be a read error. The CDR3 DNA reads TGCGCCAGCAGCCGGGAGGGGTTGGGATGCGAGCAGTACTTC. Its translation is CASSREGLGCEQYF. V and J are TRBV4-3 and TRBJ2-7, with TRBD2 matching 7 bases. V trimming: 4 bases; J trimming: 6 bases; junction bases outside the gene matches: 9. The CDR3 covers 14 residues. CDR1 is LGHNA, CDR2 YSLEER, per germline.

This clonotype has a count of ten or more. V is TRBV11-3 and J is TRBJ2-1; D possibly corresponds to TRBD2 (6 bases). Germline lookup yields CDR1 SGHNT and CDR2 YENEEA. V dropped 2 bases and J dropped 8 bases, with 10 bases sitting between them. There are 13 residues in the CDR3. The CDR3 bases are TGTGCCAGCAGCTTATCCGGGAGCGATGAGCAGTTCTTC. Protein: CASSLSGSDEQFF.

This clonotype appeared many times. A read error may account for a junction end that differs from germline. This chain links TRBV6-1 with TRBJ2-2; possibly TRBD2 for D (7 bases). The CDR3 runs 15 residues. Germline CDR1 reads MNHNS; CDR2 reads SASEGT. The CDR3 reads CASTRGAGNAGELFF. As DNA, the CDR3 is TGTGCCAGCACCCGGGGGGCGGGGAACGCCGGGGAGCTGTTTTTT.

This clonotype was seen a handful of times. This chain joins TRBV18 and TRBJ2-7, with 8 bases aligning to TRBD1. This CDR3 comprises 15 residues. Germline CDR1 and CDR2: KGHSH and LQKENI. The J segment lost 4 bases and the V segment lost 6 bases, leaving 11 bases of the junction unmatched. The CDR3 spells CASSQDRVTRYEQYF. The CDR3 bases are TGTGCCAGCTCGCAGGACAGGGTAACCAGGTACGAGCAGTACTTC.

This clonotype has a count of ten or more. The chain carries TRBV5-6 and TRBJ2-1; TRBD1 matches at 10 bases. The V segment lost 4 bases and the J segment 8 bases; nucleotides outside the gene matches: 9. CDR3 length: 15 residues. Germline loops: CDR1 SGHDT, CDR2 YYEEEE. CDR3 residues: CASSIGTGAGDEQFF. The CDR3 nucleotides are TGTGCCAGCAGCATCGGGACAGGGGCAGGCGATGAGCAGTTCTTC.

This clonotype was seen ten or more times. The chain is built from TRBV6-1 and TRBJ1-1; a weak D match, TRBD1 (5 bases). The germline CDR1 and CDR2 sequences are MNHNS and SASEGT. V was trimmed by 6 bases and J by 1 base, leaving 12 bases between them. The CDR3 extends over 14 amino acids. CDR3 amino acids: CASRSQDTNTEAFF. The CDR3 DNA follows: TGTGCCAGCAGGTCACAGGACACGAACACTGAAGCTTTCTTT.

This clonotype was seen at least ten times. The chain employs TRBV29-1 and TRBJ2-5, with D possibly being TRBD2 (6 bases). This CDR3 contains 15 residues. Trimming removed 5 bases from V and 2 bases from J, with 18 bases in between. Germline CDR1 SQVTM, CDR2 ANQGSEA. The CDR3 here is CSVQYGGRLQETQYF. CDR3 nucleotide sequence: TGCAGCGTTCAATACGGAGGGAGGCTTCAAGAGACCCAGTACTTC.

This clonotype was counted ten times or more. CDR3 DNA sequence: TGTGCCAGCAGCTTAAGCGGCGGAGCGAACACCGGGGAGCTGTTTTTT. Translating gives CASSLSGGANTGELFF. The chain employs TRBV7-3 and TRBJ2-2; no clear D. Trimming took off 1 base at V and 0 bases at J, with 9 bases between the two ends. The CDR3 extends over 16 amino acids. Germline loops: CDR1 SGHTA, CDR2 FQGTGA.